The 22 T cell receptor beta chains given below trace back to one sample, sequenced in a study of shared clonotypes between healthy human individuals. As defined, naive CD8 cells were CD45RO-negative and positively selected for CCR7, with terminally differentiated effector memory CD45RA+ cells excluded. The data were produced by immunoSEQ multiplex PCR, yet TCRdb's version contains in-frame clones alone and is incomplete. The top ten hold approximately 0.12% of the sample, which has around 620,000 clones, approximately 96% seen once. Specimen: naive CD8+ T cells sorted from blood. Every receptor here comes from a woman in her twenties or thirties in good health.

The rearrangement links TRBV27 to TRBJ2-5; TRBD1 aligns across 9 bases. The DNA end lines up better with TRBJ2-7; the J call may be wrong. Germline lookup yields CDR1 MNHEY and CDR2 SMNVEV (reference sequence). CDR3 length equals 15 residues. CDR3 residues: CASSFSGQGYYEQYF. The CDR3 region has the DNA TGTGCCAGCAGTTTTTCTGGACAGGGGTACTACGAGCAGTACTTC.

The chain joins TRBV5-4 to TRBJ1-1, with D possibly being TRBD1 (6 bases). V lost 4 bases, J lost 7 bases, and 11 bases lay in between. Germline CDR1 and CDR2: SGHNT and YYREEE (reference sequence). The CDR3 has 12 amino acids. CDR3 protein: CASSGRDNEAFF. The CDR3 DNA is TGTGCCAGCAGCGGGCGGGACAATGAAGCTTTCTTT.

The rearrangement links TRBV27 to TRBJ2-1; D is possibly TRBD1 or TRBD2 (6 bases each). Germline V gene lookup returns CDR1 MNHEY and CDR2 SMNVEV (reference sequence). CDR3 size: 16 residues. V lost 5 bases, J lost 3 bases, and 17 bases lay in between. CDR3 region: CASSIYIGGLYNEQFF. The CDR3 DNA follows: TGTGCCAGCAGTATCTATATCGGGGGCCTCTACAATGAGCAGTTCTTC.

The CDR3 sequence: CASSFSGGPLIYEQYF. The CDR3 DNA reads TGTGCCAGCAGTTTCTCGGGGGGCCCTTTAATCTACGAGCAGTACTTC. The chain uses TRBV27 and TRBJ2-7; TRBD2 is a possible D gene (7 bases). The germline CDR1 and CDR2 sequences are MNHEY and SMNVEV (reference sequence). This CDR3 region has 16 residues. V was shortened by 3 bases and J by 3 bases, with 18 bases between the two germline ends.

V is TRBV11-2 and J is TRBJ2-7, with TRBD1 as a possible D gene (5 bases). With 5 bases removed from V and 3 bases from J, the gap between germline ends came to 14 bases. CDR3 length equals 14 residues. Germline lookup yields CDR1 SGHAT and CDR2 FQNNGV. The chain's CDR3 is CASSENRGFYEQYF. The CDR3 DNA reads TGTGCCAGCAGCGAAAATAGGGGCTTCTACGAGCAGTACTTC.

The chain links TRBV2 to TRBJ1-4; maybe TRBD1 (6 bases). Deletions cut 8 bases from V and 8 bases from J, with 15 bases between. In germline, CDR1 is SNHLY, CDR2 FYNNEI. The CDR3 runs to 13 residues. CDR3 coding DNA: TGTGCCAGCCGAGACAGGTTTGAGGAAAAACTGTTTTTT. Translating gives CASRDRFEEKLFF.

This chain uses TRBV4-1 with TRBJ2-7; no firm D call. The CDR3 sequence is 11 residues long. Trimming took off 3 bases at V and 3 bases at J, with 3 bases between the two ends. CDR1 MGHRA and CDR2 YSYEKL come from the germline V gene. The CDR3 sequence is CASSHGYEQYF. The DNA for the CDR3 is TGCGCCAGCAGCCATGGCTACGAGCAGTACTTC.

The chain recombines TRBV5-1 with TRBJ2-7; D possibly corresponds to TRBD2 (5 bases). The V end was cut by 2 bases, the J end by 3 bases, with 9 bases between. The CDR3 covers 13 residues. Germline CDR1 and CDR2: SGHRS and YFSETQ. Here the CDR3 reads CASSFLASYEQYF. The CDR3 coding sequence is TGCGCCAGCAGCTTCCTAGCTAGCTACGAGCAGTACTTC.

This clone is a singleton in its sample. The J gene is TRBJ2-3, the V gene TRBV25-1; D remains ambiguous. The CDR3 runs to 16 residues. V was clipped by 0 bases and J by 1 base, with 11 bases between them. Germline-derived CDR1 and CDR2 are MGHDK and SYGVNS. The CDR3 DNA reads TGTGCCAGCAGTGAATATGGGTCAACTCGCACAGATACGCAGTATTTT. Translating it yields CASSEYGSTRTDTQYF.

This clone showed up just once. The chain recombines TRBV2 with TRBJ2-1, with D possibly being TRBD2 (6 bases). Germline CDR1 SNHLY, CDR2 FYNNEI. This CDR3 is built from 15 residues. V gave up 4 bases and J gave up 0 bases, with 10 bases separating them. CDR3: CASSASVSSYNEQFF. CDR3 nucleotides: TGTGCCAGCAGTGCTAGCGTAAGCTCCTACAATGAGCAGTTCTTC.

V gene TRBV15 combines with J gene TRBJ2-7, with D hard to call. Trimming took 0 bases from V and 1 from J, leaving 16 bases between them. The CDR3 runs to 17 residues. The V gene's germline CDR1 is LNHNV and CDR2 YYDKDF (reference sequence). DNA of the CDR3: TGTGCCACCAGCAGAGATCGACTTCGGCAGAGATCCTACGAGCAGTACTTC. This sequence encodes CATSRDRLRQRSYEQYF.

The chain couples TRBV15 to TRBJ2-2; 9 bases are shared with TRBD1. Germline CDR1 reads LNHNV; CDR2 reads YYDKDF (reference sequence). The CDR3 is 15 residues long. With 4 bases clipped from V and 5 bases from J, the junction kept 5 bases outside the gene matches. The CDR3 nucleotides are TGTGCCACCAGCACCTCCGGGACAGGGACCGGGGAGCTGTTTTTT. It encodes CATSTSGTGTGELFF.

The chain has TRBV9 and TRBJ2-7; maybe TRBD2 (5 bases). The CDR3 contains 15 residues. Germline assignment: CDR1 SGDLS and CDR2 YYNGEE. Between the trimmed V and J ends, which lost 0 bases and 0 bases, there was a span of 10 bases. This chain's CDR3 is CASSVDRGTSYEQYF. In nucleotides, the CDR3 is TGTGCCAGCAGCGTAGATCGGGGAACCTCCTACGAGCAGTACTTC.

CDR3: CASSVGGRTDTQYF. The CDR3 DNA reads as TGTGCCAGCAGCGTTGGGGGGCGCACAGATACGCAGTATTTT. The V call is TRBV9, the J call TRBJ2-3; D might be TRBD1 or TRBD2, each matching 6 bases. V lost 2 bases to trimming and J lost 1 base, with 8 bases between them. The CDR3 sequence is 14 residues long. Germline-derived CDR1 and CDR2 are SGDLS and YYNGEE. Full variable domain (outside the CDR3, taken from reference TRBV9 and TRBJ2-3): DSGVTQTPKHLITATGQRVTLRCSPRSGDLSVYWYQQSLDQGLQFLIQYYNGEERAKGNILERFSAQQFPDLHSELNLSSLELGDSALYFCASSVGGRTDTQYFGPGTRLTVL.

The chain uses TRBV27 and TRBJ2-1, with 8 positions matching TRBD2. CDR1 MNHEY and CDR2 SMNVEV come from the germline V gene (reference sequence). This CDR3 has 14 amino acids. V was clipped by 2 bases and J by 8 bases; unmatched bases: 5. The CDR3 DNA reads TGTGCCAGCAGTTTACGGGAGGGTTGGGATGAGCAGTTCTTC. Translation: CASSLREGWDEQFF.

This clone is a singleton in its sample. The chain carries TRBV7-9 and TRBJ2-1; a possible D gene is TRBD1 (5 bases). Germline CDR1 is SEHNR and CDR2 is FQNEAQ (reference sequence). This CDR3 region has 12 residues. V lost 1 base to trimming and J lost 12 bases, with 10 bases between them. The CDR3 DNA is TGTGCCAGCAGCTTAGGTTCTCAGGGGCAGTTCTTC. This translates into CASSLGSQGQFF.

In its sample, this clone was seen a few times. The rearrangement joins TRBV7-6 to TRBJ2-7; TRBD2 might be the D (5 bases). CDR1 is SGHVS, CDR2 FNYEAQ, per germline. V shed 3 bases and J shed 2 bases, with 11 bases lying between them. The CDR3 has 14 amino acids. CDR3 protein: CASSFEGAPYEQYF. CDR3 bases: TGTGCCAGCAGCTTTGAGGGAGCGCCCTACGAGCAGTACTTC.

The chain joins TRBV7-9 to TRBJ2-7; TRBD1 matches at 8 bases. Unmatched junction bases numbered 5, after V lost 1 base and J lost 0 bases. CDR1 SEHNR and CDR2 FQNEAQ come from the germline V gene (reference sequence). The CDR3 totals 16 residues. The CDR3, as DNA: TGTGCCAGCAGCTTAGTGGGGACAGGCGACTCCTACGAGCAGTACTTC. It codes for CASSLVGTGDSYEQYF.

The chain is built from TRBV14 and TRBJ2-7; 10 positions agree with TRBD1. In germline, CDR1 is SGHDN, CDR2 FVKESK. The CDR3 runs to 15 residues. V shed 5 bases and J 4 bases; nucleotides not matched to a gene: 8. The CDR3 nucleotides are TGTGCCAGCAGCGGCCGGGACAGGGGAAGGTACGAGCAGTACTTC. This gives the protein CASSGRDRGRYEQYF.

The chain employs TRBV28 and TRBJ2-2; D is perhaps TRBD1 or TRBD2 (5 bases each). Germline V lookup: CDR1 MDHEN, CDR2 SYDVKM. V lost 3 bases and J lost 9, with 26 bases in between. This CDR3 has 18 residues. The CDR3 DNA follows: TGTGCCAGCAGTTTGGGTCTAGCAGATGACTGGGGCCCCCGGGAGCTGTTTTTT. Amino acid sequence: CASSLGLADDWGPRELFF.

The gene calls are TRBV10-1 and TRBJ1-1; possible D gene TRBD1, 6 bases. Germline V CDR1 and CDR2: WNHNN, SYGVQD (reference sequence). Trimming removed 0 bases at V and 0 bases at J, with 11 bases between. The length of the CDR3 is 16 residues. CDR3 sequence reads: CASSESTGMLNTEAFF. CDR3 in DNA: TGCGCCAGCAGTGAGTCTACAGGGATGTTGAACACTGAAGCTTTCTTT.

The V call is TRBV28, the J call TRBJ2-3, with 7 bases matching TRBD2. CDR1 is MDHEN and CDR2 is SYDVKM in the germline V gene. The length of the CDR3 is 16 residues. J was trimmed by 0 bases and V by 3 bases; bases with no gene match: 6. The CDR3 DNA reads TGTGCCAGCAGTTTCCCCTGGACTAGTAGCACAGATACGCAGTATTTT. Encoded protein: CASSFPWTSSTDTQYF.